The 19 T cell receptor beta chains in this list originate from one sample, sequenced in a study of cytomegalovirus exposure and HLA in healthy donors. The PCR contained 60 Vbeta and 13 Jbeta primers. Here immunoSEQ multiplex PCR was the method, and the copy in TCRdb shows in-frame clones only, minus some. The table has about 150,000 clones, approximately 70% seen once; the top ten hold 6.5%. The sequenced sample consisted of PBMCs. The receptors derive from a woman aged 55-69 years in good health and CMV-seronegative.

About this clone itself: The junction does not match germline at one end; this may be a read error. V and J are TRBV7-9 and TRBJ2-7, with D perhaps matching TRBD1 (6 bases). Germline V lookup: CDR1 SEHNR, CDR2 FQNEAQ (reference sequence). This CDR3 is built from 15 residues. CDR3 sequence: CASSPSRQVSYEQCF. CDR3 bases: TGTGCCAGCAGTCCCTCACGACAGGTATCCTACGAGCAGTGCTTC. The full variable domain, its missing parts supplied by reference TRBV7-9 and TRBJ2-7, is DTGVSQNPRHKITKRGQNVTFRCDPISEHNRLYWYRQTLGQGPEFLTYFQNEAQLEKSRLLSDRFSAERPKGSFSTLEIQRTEQGDSAMYLCASSPSRQVSYEQCFGPGTRLTVT.

In the case of this clone: Within the sample, other DNA sequences also encode this same CDR3. The chain has TRBV2 and TRBJ2-2, with TRBD2 matching over 8 bases. CDR1 and CDR2 (germline): SNHLY, FYNNEI. The CDR3 loop spans 15 amino acids. CDR3 loop: CATQRAGDPTGELFF. CDR3 coding DNA: TGTGCGACGCAACGAGCGGGGGACCCAACCGGGGAGCTGTTTTTT.

In the case of this clone: At one of its ends the junction is not consistent with the germline gene, which may arise from a read error. The V call is TRBV7-9, the J call TRBJ1-4; TRBD1 matches 11 bases. CDR1 and CDR2 (germline): SEHNR, FQNEAQ (reference sequence). This CDR3 is built from 14 residues. CDR3 nucleotides: TGTTCCAGCAGCTTGGACAGGGGGCATGAAAAACTGTTTTTT. Translated: CSSSLDRGHEKLFF.

The chain employs TRBV9 and TRBJ2-1, with a tentative D call TRBD2 (5 bases). The length of the CDR3 is 14 residues. Trimming removed 0 bases at V and 5 bases at J, with 9 bases between. Germline CDR1 and CDR2: SGDLS and YYNGEE. CDR3 bases: TGTGCCAGCAGCGTAGACGGGGTCAACAATGAGCAGTTCTTC. Its translation: CASSVDGVNNEQFF. Full variable domain (outside the CDR3, taken from reference TRBV9 and TRBJ2-1): DSGVTQTPKHLITATGQRVTLRCSPRSGDLSVYWYQQSLDQGLQFLIQYYNGEERAKGNILERFSAQQFPDLHSELNLSSLELGDSALYFCASSVDGVNNEQFFGPGTRLTVL.

The gene calls are TRBV5-1 and TRBJ2-7; 8 nucleotides agree with TRBD1. The CDR3 runs 12 residues. Per the germline V gene, CDR1 is SGHRS and CDR2 is YFSETQ. Trimming at V came to 4 bases and at J to 6 bases, leaving 3 bases not matched to a gene. The CDR3 sequence: CASSTDRAEQYF. CDR3 nucleotides: TGCGCCAGCAGCACGGACAGGGCCGAGCAGTACTTC.

This clone was found a few times. The chain uses TRBV5-1 and TRBJ2-1; TRBD2 aligns across 11 bases. Germline V gene data show CDR1 as SGHRS and CDR2 as YFSETQ. The ends lost 0 bases at V and 13 bases at J; junction bases unmatched: 3. CDR3 length: 13 residues. The CDR3 loop reads CASSLVSGRAQFF. CDR3 nucleotides: TGCGCCAGCAGCTTGGTTAGCGGGAGGGCCCAGTTCTTC.

The chain joins TRBV6-1 to TRBJ2-2, with D perhaps TRBD1 (6 bases). The V end was cut by 6 bases, the J end by 3 bases, with 11 bases between. The germline V gene has CDR1 MNHNS and CDR2 SASEGT. This CDR3 contains 14 residues. CDR3 region: CASRPYRDTGELFF. The CDR3, as DNA: TGTGCCAGCAGACCTTACAGGGACACCGGGGAGCTGTTTTTT.

The V and J genes are TRBV5-4 and TRBJ1-2; 10 nucleotides agree with TRBD1. The CDR3 length is 14 residues. Germline assignment: CDR1 SGHNT and CDR2 YYREEE (reference sequence). Germline trimming cut 1 base from V and 8 bases from J; bases unmatched to any gene: 5. This chain's CDR3 is CASSLWTGGLGYTF. CDR3 nucleotides: TGTGCCAGCAGCTTGTGGACAGGGGGATTAGGCTACACCTTC. Variable domain in full (rest from reference TRBV5-4 and TRBJ1-2): ETGVTQSPTHLIKTRGQQVTLRCSSQSGHNTVSWYQQALGQGPQFIFQYYREEENGRGNFPPRFSGLQFPNYSSELNVNALELDDSALYLCASSLWTGGLGYTFGSGTRLTVV.

The chain is built from TRBV7-2 and TRBJ1-5; tentative D call: TRBD1 (6 bases). The germline V and J ends were trimmed by 5 bases and 3 bases, with 14 bases remaining between them. This CDR3 has 15 residues. The germline V gene has CDR1 SGHTA and CDR2 FQGNSA. In nucleotides, the CDR3 is TGTGCCAGCAGCGCCGAGGGGGGGATCAATCAGCCCCAGCATTTT. Translating it yields CASSAEGGINQPQHF. Together with reference TRBV7-2 and TRBJ1-5, the CDR3 gives the full variable domain: GAGVSQSPSNKVTEKGKDVELRCDPISGHTALYWYRQSLGQGLEFLIYFQGNSAPDKSGLPSDRFSAERTGGSVSTLTIQRTQQEDSAVYLCASSAEGGINQPQHFGDGTRLSIL.

This rearrangement joins TRBV9 to TRBJ2-5; weak D call: TRBD2 (5 bases). Germline V gives CDR1 SGDLS, CDR2 YYNGEE. This CDR3 contains 14 residues. V gave up 1 base and J gave up 5 bases, with 12 bases separating them. The CDR3 here is CASSVQGCGETQYF. The CDR3 DNA is TGTGCCAGCAGCGTACAAGGGTGCGGGGAGACCCAGTACTTC.

This chain links TRBV7-8 with TRBJ2-3; 7 positions match TRBD2. This CDR3 region has 15 residues. Germline V lookup: CDR1 SGHVS, CDR2 FQNEAQ. With 5 bases clipped from V and 4 bases from J, the junction kept 9 bases outside the gene matches. CDR3 sequence reads: CASSQLAGVADTQYF. The CDR3 DNA sequence: TGTGCCAGCAGCCAATTGGCGGGGGTGGCAGATACGCAGTATTTT. Full variable domain (outside the CDR3, taken from reference TRBV7-8 and TRBJ2-3): GAGVSQSPRYKVAKRGQDVALRCDPISGHVSLFWYQQALGQGPEFLTYFQNEAQLDKSGLPSDRFFAERPEGSVSTLKIQRTQQEDSAVYLCASSQLAGVADTQYFGPGTRLTVL.

The rearrangement uses TRBV18 and TRBJ2-5, with 8 bases matching TRBD2. Germline V gives CDR1 KGHSH, CDR2 LQKENI. V dropped 4 bases and J dropped 2; count of bases not matched to a gene: 6. This CDR3 spans 15 amino acids. The CDR3 DNA is TGTGCCAGCTCACGGGCGCGGGGGGATCAAGAGACCCAGTACTTC. It encodes CASSRARGDQETQYF.

This chain links TRBV9 with TRBJ2-3; D is uncertain. Trimming took off 0 bases at V and 4 bases at J, with 9 bases between the two ends. The CDR3 consists of 14 residues. CDR1 is SGDLS and CDR2 is YYNGEE in the germline V gene. CDR3 sequence (DNA): TGTGCCAGCAGCGTAGCCGCGGCGGCAGATACGCAGTATTTT. It is translated as CASSVAAAADTQYF.

This chain uses TRBV15 with TRBJ2-2; D might be TRBD1 (6 bases). CDR1 is LNHNV and CDR2 is YYDKDF in the germline V gene (reference sequence). CDR3 length: 14 residues. Trimming removed 0 bases at V and 6 bases at J, with 8 bases between. CDR3 sequence (DNA): TGTGCCACCAGCAGAGACAGGGGTGCCGGGGAGCTGTTTTTT. It translates to CATSRDRGAGELFF.

The V gene is TRBV7-9, the J gene TRBJ2-3; no reliable D call. The CDR3 totals 16 residues. With 2 bases removed from V and 0 bases from J, the gap between germline ends came to 12 bases. CDR1 SEHNR and CDR2 FQNEAQ come from the germline V gene (reference sequence). The CDR3 DNA is TGTGCCAGCAGCTTATTGGTCAGGCCTAGCACAGATACGCAGTATTTT. Its translation is CASSLLVRPSTDTQYF. The entire variable domain, with the rest obtained from reference TRBV7-9 and TRBJ2-3, is as follows: DTGVSQNPRHKITKRGQNVTFRCDPISEHNRLYWYRQTLGQGPEFLTYFQNEAQLEKSRLLSDRFSAERPKGSFSTLEIQRTEQGDSAMYLCASSLLVRPSTDTQYFGPGTRLTVL.

V is TRBV19 and J is TRBJ2-1; possible D gene TRBD1, 5 bases. With 8 bases removed from V and 5 bases from J, the gap between germline ends came to 13 bases. This CDR3 is built from 13 residues. In germline, CDR1 is LNHDA, CDR2 SQIVND (reference sequence). This chain's CDR3 is CASGAMGNNEQFF. CDR3 nucleotides: TGTGCCAGTGGGGCTATGGGGAACAATGAGCAGTTCTTC.

Only a few counts were recorded for this clone. The CDR3, as DNA: TGCGCCAGCAGCTTGGTTACTAGCGGGAGGGGATACAATGAGCAGTTCTTC. It specifies CASSLVTSGRGYNEQFF. J is TRBJ2-1 and V is TRBV5-1, with 13 nucleotides matching TRBD2. With V trimmed by 0 bases and J by 4 bases, 4 bases remained unmatched. CDR1 and CDR2 from the germline V gene are SGHRS and YFSETQ. The CDR3 sequence is 17 residues long.

The chain carries TRBV19 and TRBJ2-2; 10 positions agree with TRBD1. The CDR3 contains 16 residues. Germline V CDR1 and CDR2: LNHDA, SQIVND (reference sequence). The V segment lost 6 bases and the J segment 5 bases; nucleotides outside the gene matches: 9. Here the CDR3 reads CASRDRTGGSTGELFF. CDR3 nucleotide sequence: TGTGCCAGTAGGGATAGGACAGGGGGGAGTACCGGGGAGCTGTTTTTT.

The CDR3 sequence: CASSPRTSGRVTGGAQYF. DNA for the CDR3: TGTGCCAGCAGCCCTAGGACTAGCGGGAGAGTTACTGGGGGAGCCCAGTACTTC. This chain joins TRBV28 and TRBJ2-5, with 13 bases matching TRBD2. This CDR3 has 18 residues. Germline V CDR1 and CDR2: MDHEN, SYDVKM. The ends lost 6 bases at V and 9 bases at J; junction bases unmatched: 19.